Given below is one T cell receptor (beta chain) in context. The sample's time point: after neoadjuvant nivolumab, at surgical resection. This record comes from a study of neoadjuvant anti-PD-1 for oral cavity cancer. Looking at the study overall: Around day 43, patients without progression received a fourth nivolumab dose before surgery.

CDR1 and CDR2 from the germline V gene are SGHRS and YFSETQ. This CDR3 region has 14 residues. V was pared by 3 bases and J by 8 bases, with 8 bases of the junction left unmatched. Method: immunoSEQ multiplex PCR; TCRdb's copy keeps in-frame clones and lacks some. The repertoire includes over 65,000 clones, approximately 87% of them detected once, and around 3% sits in the top ten. Sample: PBMCs, taken after nivolumab (anti-PD-1) treatment. The receptor was derived from a person aged 35-79 years with oral cavity squamous cell carcinoma. The rearrangement joins TRBV5-1 to TRBJ1-2; 9 nucleotides agree with TRBD1. The CDR3 bases are TGCGCCAGCAGCTCCACAGGGGGCATAGGGGGCTACACCTTC. It codes for CASSSTGGIGGYTF.